This TCR beta chain was retrieved from a study of T-cell memory formation after mild COVID-19. Study information: Across donors, TCR clusters were largely donor specific.

Study-level points and caveats: In pre-infection memory, a portion of responding clones appeared, which suggested that cross-reactive memory joined. Mainly in CM and EM were contracting CD4+ clones; CD8+ were in EMRA. Whereas later expanders leaned CD4+, clones contracting day 15 to 85 showed a balanced CD4/CD8 makeup.

Details on this clonotype: Its target is unknown.

In germline, CDR1 is KGHDR, CDR2 SFDVKD. This CDR3 spans 12 amino acids. The V end was cut by 0 bases, the J end by 8 bases, with 4 bases between. Using its own MiXCR run on the 5' RACE reads, TCRdb lists one record per CDR3 protein. The sample yields about 400,000 distinct CDR3 sequences, about 17% seen once. The specimen sequenced was PBMCs or a T cell subset sorted from them (not recorded which). The sequence came from a young man who had mild COVID-19 (a few samples of this study predate the infection). Cell type and time point are not known. The V call is TRBV24-1, the J call TRBJ2-1; D remains ambiguous. The CDR3 coding sequence is TGTGCCACCAGTGATTTGAGCCATGAGCAGTTCTTC. Translating gives CATSDLSHEQFF.